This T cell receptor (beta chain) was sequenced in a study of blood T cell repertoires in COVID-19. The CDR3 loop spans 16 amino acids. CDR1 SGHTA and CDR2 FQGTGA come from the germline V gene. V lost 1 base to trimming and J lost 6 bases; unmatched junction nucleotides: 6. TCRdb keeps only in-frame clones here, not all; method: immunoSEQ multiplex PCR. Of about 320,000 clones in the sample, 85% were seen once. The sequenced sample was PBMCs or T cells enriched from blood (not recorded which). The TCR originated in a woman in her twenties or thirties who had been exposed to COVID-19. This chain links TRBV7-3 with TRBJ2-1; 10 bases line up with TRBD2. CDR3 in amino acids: CASSLSLAGGINEQFF. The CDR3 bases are TGTGCCAGCAGCTTAAGTTTAGCGGGAGGTATCAATGAGCAGTTCTTC.